The present entry profiles one T cell receptor (beta chain) with its context. Its antigen is unknown. This sample stems from a study of cytomegalovirus exposure and HLA in healthy donors. Study-wide background: Of the donors genotyped, about 390 in all, 75% to 85% fell in the Caucasian-associated ancestry cluster.

Findings and limits, study-wide: Cytomegalovirus-associated TCR beta chains were listed, numbering more than 150. One cluster of highly shared sequence variants probably arose as a sequencing artifact. Among the most significant clusters, several appeared linked to common viral pathogens in a later analysis.

The PCR had 60 Vbeta and 13 Jbeta primers. Produced via immunoSEQ multiplex PCR; TCRdb's table is partial and in-frame only. The sample lists nearly 110,000 clones; roughly 80% were seen once. This CDR3 is 17 amino acids long. Germline CDR1 MGHRA, CDR2 YSYEKL. V was pared by 1 base and J by 10 bases, with 16 bases of the junction left unmatched. Sequenced: PBMCs. The clonotype originates from a man younger than 40 in good health and CMV-seronegative. The rearrangement joins TRBV4-1 to TRBJ2-3; TRBD2 matches 8 bases. This CDR3 reads CASSQVPGLAPSRAQYF. The CDR3 DNA follows: TGCGCCAGCAGCCAAGTTCCCGGACTAGCCCCTAGCCGAGCGCAGTATTTT.